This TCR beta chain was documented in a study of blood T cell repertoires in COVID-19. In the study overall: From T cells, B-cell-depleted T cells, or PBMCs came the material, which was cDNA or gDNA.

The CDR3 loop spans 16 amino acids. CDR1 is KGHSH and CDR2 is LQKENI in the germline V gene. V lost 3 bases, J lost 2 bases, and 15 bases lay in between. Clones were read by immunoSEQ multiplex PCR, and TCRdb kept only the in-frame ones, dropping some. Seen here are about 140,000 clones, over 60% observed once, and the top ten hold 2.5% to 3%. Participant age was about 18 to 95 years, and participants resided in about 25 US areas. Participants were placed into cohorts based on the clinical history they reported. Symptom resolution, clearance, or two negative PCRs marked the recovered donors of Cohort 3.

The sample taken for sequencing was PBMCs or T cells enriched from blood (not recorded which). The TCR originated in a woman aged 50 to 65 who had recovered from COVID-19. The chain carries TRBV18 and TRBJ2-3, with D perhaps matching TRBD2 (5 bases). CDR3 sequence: CASSPETSGNTDTQYF. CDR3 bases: TGTGCCAGCTCACCGGAGACGTCCGGGAACACAGATACGCAGTATTTT. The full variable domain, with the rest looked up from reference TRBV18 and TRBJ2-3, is NAGVMQNPRHLVRRRGQEARLRCSPMKGHSHVYWYRQLPEEGLKFMVYLQKENIIDESGMPKERFSAEFPKEGPSILRIQQVVRGDSAAYFCASSPETSGNTDTQYFGPGTRLTVL.